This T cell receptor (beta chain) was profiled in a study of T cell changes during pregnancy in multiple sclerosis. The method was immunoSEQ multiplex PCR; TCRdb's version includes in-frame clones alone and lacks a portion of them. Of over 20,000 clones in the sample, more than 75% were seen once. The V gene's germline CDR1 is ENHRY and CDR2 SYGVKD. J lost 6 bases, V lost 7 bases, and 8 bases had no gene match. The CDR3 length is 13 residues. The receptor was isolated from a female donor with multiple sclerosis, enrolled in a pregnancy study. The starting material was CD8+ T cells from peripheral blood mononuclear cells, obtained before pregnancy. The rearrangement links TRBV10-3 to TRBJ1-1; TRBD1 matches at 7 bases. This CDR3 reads CAIKTGSRAEAFF. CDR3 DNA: TGTGCCATCAAGACAGGGTCGAGGGCTGAAGCTTTCTTT.